This is a list of T cell receptor beta chains from one sample in a study of cytomegalovirus exposure and HLA in healthy donors. Assay used: immunoSEQ multiplex PCR; TCRdb lists only in-frame clones, some missing. The repertoire holds 180,000 or so clones, with roughly 88% as singletons. Sequencing was carried out using PBMCs. The receptors were gathered from a woman younger than 45 in good health and CMV-seropositive. The CDR3 runs from the conserved cysteine through the conserved F or W. Each record gives: clone size, V gene, J gene, D gene, CDR3 DNA, CDR3 protein. D genes are given only for firm matches. The size field is filled for only some rows; it gives once, few, many or a size class.

NA,TRBV9,TRBJ2-7,TRBD2,TGTGCCAGCAGCATTCTACTAGCGGAGTACTCCTACGAGCAGTACTTC,CASSILLAEYSYEQYF
NA,TRBV5-6,TRBJ2-4,NA,TGTGCCAGCAGCTTGCCGGATAGCGGAAACATTCAGTACTTC,CASSLPDSGNIQYF
few,TRBV28,TRBJ1-1,NA,TGTGCCAGCAGGGAACCCCACAGGGAAACTGAAGCTTTCTTT,CASREPHRETEAFF
NA,TRBV11-2,TRBJ2-1,NA,TGTGCCAGCAGCTTAGATCGGGGGGAGCAGTTCTTC,CASSLDRGEQFF
NA,TRBV4-2,TRBJ2-3,NA,TGTGCCAGCAGCCAAGATCTCGCGGGAAGATTGACAGATACGCAGTATTTT,CASSQDLAGRLTDTQYF
NA,TRBV28,TRBJ1-2,NA,TGTGCCAGCAGTTTTGGACGAAGGGGCTATGGCTACACCTTC,CASSFGRRGYGYTF
NA,TRBV4-2,TRBJ2-7,NA,TGTGCCAGCAAAAAAGGGGGTGCCGAAGACGAGCAGTACTTC,CASKKGGAEDEQYF
NA,TRBV6-5,TRBJ1-3,NA,TGTGCCAGCAGTTACTCGAAGTGGCCCGCTGGAAACACCATATATTTT,CASSYSKWPAGNTIYF
once,TRBV12-5,TRBJ2-1,TRBD1,TGTGCTAGTGGTCACAGGACAGGGATCAATGAGCAGTTCTTC,CASGHRTGINEQFF
NA,TRBV7-2,TRBJ2-1,NA,TGTGCCAGCAGCTTAGACGGGAGTCGAAATGAGCAGTTCTTC,CASSLDGSRNEQFF
NA,TRBV25-1,TRBJ2-6,NA,TGTGCCAGCGCACACAGCTCTGGGGCCAACGTCCTGACTTTC,CASAHSSGANVLTF
NA,TRBV20-1,TRBJ2-3,NA,TGCAGTGCCACTATAGGAGATACGCAGTATTTT,CSATIGDTQYF
NA,TRBV7-8,TRBJ2-2,NA,TGTGCCAGCAGCTTAAGGGCGGGGTCGTCTCGCACCGGGGAGCTGTTTTTT,CASSLRAGSSRTGELFF
NA,TRBV28,TRBJ1-5,NA,TGTGCCAGCAGTTCCCTGCGGGACAATCAGCCCCAGCATTTT,CASSSLRDNQPQHF
NA,TRBV29-1,TRBJ1-1,NA,TGCAGCGCCAGGACAGATCTGAACACTGAAGCTTTCTTT,CSARTDLNTEAFF
NA,TRBV2,TRBJ2-1,TRBD2,TGTGCCAGCAGCCTACGGACTAGCGGGGGTAGTGAGCAGTTCTTC,CASSLRTSGGSEQFF
NA,TRBV28,TRBJ1-5,TRBD1,TGTGCCAGTAGGACAGGCCTTAATCAGCCCCAGCATTTT,CASRTGLNQPQHF
NA,TRBV5-4,TRBJ2-3,NA,TGTGCCAGCAGCTCGGAGGGCCCCACAGATACGCAGTATTTT,CASSSEGPTDTQYF
NA,TRBV27,TRBJ1-3,TRBD1,TGTGCCAGCAGTCCACAGGGACAGTACTACTCTGGAAACACCATATATTTT,CASSPQGQYYSGNTIYF
few,TRBV5-4,TRBJ1-2,NA,TGTGCCAGCAGCTTGGCCGGGAATGGCTACACCTTC,CASSLAGNGYTF
once,TRBV2,TRBJ1-4,TRBD1,TGTGCCAGCAGTACCTCGGACAGGGAAAAACTGTTTTTT,CASSTSDREKLFF
NA,TRBV6-5,TRBJ2-3,NA,TGTGCCAGCAGCTTGGCGGAGGGGTACACAGATACGCAGTATTTT,CASSLAEGYTDTQYF
NA,TRBV28,TRBJ1-2,TRBD1,TGTGCCAGCAGTTCCGGGACAGGCCTCTATGGCTACACCTTC,CASSSGTGLYGYTF
NA,TRBV6-1,TRBJ2-7,NA,TGTGCCAGCAGTTTTGACAGGGAGGATTACGAGCAGTACTTC,CASSFDREDYEQYF
NA,TRBV15,TRBJ2-7,TRBD1,TGTGCCACCAGCAGTCGTGCGGACAGGCGCTACGAGCAGTACTTC,CATSSRADRRYEQYF
NA,TRBV5-1,TRBJ1-1,NA,TGCGCCAGCAGCCCCGGGGGAAACACTGAAGCTTTCTTT,CASSPGGNTEAFF
NA,TRBV7-2,TRBJ1-1,NA,TGTGCCAGCAGCTTAGTACAGTTTGATGAAGCTTTCTTT,CASSLVQFDEAFF
NA,TRBV11-3,TRBJ2-3,TRBD2,TGTGCCAGCAGCTTAGCGGGCCGGGGGGTGGATACGCAGTATTTT,CASSLAGRGVDTQYF
NA,TRBV19,TRBJ2-7,TRBD1,TGTGCCAGTAGTGGACGGGGGACAGGTAGCTACGAGCAGTACTTC,CASSGRGTGSYEQYF
NA,TRBV6-1,TRBJ1-2,NA,TGTGCCAGCAGTCCCCACGGGGGAGCTAACTATGGCTACACCTTC,CASSPHGGANYGYTF
NA,TRBV5-4,TRBJ1-2,NA,TGTGCCAGCAGCTTGGGGAGGGGACCTAACTATGGCTACACCTTC,CASSLGRGPNYGYTF
NA,TRBV5-1,TRBJ2-3,NA,TGCGCCAGCAGCTTGGAGTATCAGGGCAGGGCGTCAGCAGATACGCAGTATTTT,CASSLEYQGRASADTQYF
NA,TRBV6-6,TRBJ2-1,NA,TGTGCCAGCAGTTCACCAAACCTCCGGGATGAGCAGTTCTTC,CASSSPNLRDEQFF
NA,TRBV2,TRBJ2-3,TRBD2,TGTGCCAGCAGTGACGGGACTAGCGGGAGAGCCACAGATACGCAGTATTTT,CASSDGTSGRATDTQYF
NA,TRBV25-1,TRBJ2-2,TRBD2,TGTGCCAGCACGCTAGCGGGAGGGACCGGGGAGCTGTTTTTT,CASTLAGGTGELFF
NA,TRBV18,TRBJ1-5,NA,TGTGCCAGCTCACCTGGCATTGACAATCAGCCCCAGCATTTT,CASSPGIDNQPQHF
NA,TRBV7-3,TRBJ2-3,TRBD2,TGTGCCAGCAGCCAAGGACTAGCGGGACTAGCAGATACGCAGTATTTT,CASSQGLAGLADTQYF
NA,TRBV29-1,TRBJ2-3,NA,TGCAGCGCGCCACTAGAGCCAGATACGCAGTATTTT,CSAPLEPDTQYF
NA,TRBV6-1,TRBJ1-3,NA,TGTGCCAGCAGTTCCCGCTCTGGAAACACCATATATTTT,CASSSRSGNTIYF
NA,TRBV7-2,TRBJ2-1,NA,TGTGCCAGCAGCGATCGGGGGTTGAATGAGCAGTTCTTC,CASSDRGLNEQFF
once,TRBV28,TRBJ1-2,NA,TGTGCCAGCAGTTTTTCGGACATCTATGGCTACACCTTC,CASSFSDIYGYTF
NA,TRBV6-1,TRBJ1-1,NA,TGTGCCAGCAGTGAGCGCAGACAGAACACTGAAGCTTTCTTT,CASSERRQNTEAFF
NA,TRBV11-3,TRBJ2-3,NA,TGTGCCAGCAGCCTAACGACTGAGACAGATACGCAGTATTTT,CASSLTTETDTQYF
NA,TRBV28,TRBJ1-1,NA,TGTGCCACCAACCGAGTTCCTCACCCTTTCTTT,CATNRVPHPFF
NA,TRBV5-1,TRBJ1-5,NA,TGCGCCAGCAGCTTGTCAACAGGGACTCAGCCCCAGCATTTT,CASSLSTGTQPQHF
NA,TRBV7-9,TRBJ2-3,TRBD2,TGTGCCAGCCCCGTAGCGGGAGGGCTTGAAGATACGCAGTATTTT,CASPVAGGLEDTQYF
NA,TRBV7-9,TRBJ1-2,NA,TGTGCCAGCAGCTTTGAAGGACTCAGTGATGGCTACACCTTC,CASSFEGLSDGYTF
NA,TRBV5-1,TRBJ2-2,NA,TGCGCCAGCAGCTTGGCCCGGAAATCCGGGTCTAACACCGGGGAGCTGTTTTTT,CASSLARKSGSNTGELFF
NA,TRBV19,TRBJ2-2,TRBD1,TGTGCCAGTACCCCGGGACAGGGGCCCGGGGAGCTGTTTTTT,CASTPGQGPGELFF
NA,TRBV2,TRBJ1-5,NA,TGTGCCAGCAGTGAAGGGAGGAATCAGCCCCAGCATTTT,CASSEGRNQPQHF
NA,TRBV6-5,TRBJ2-3,TRBD1,TGTGCCACCAAGGCGACAGGGCTAACAGATACGCAGTATTTT,CATKATGLTDTQYF